This TCR beta chain is drawn from a study of T-cell memory formation after mild COVID-19. TCRdb itself ran the 5' RACE reads through MiXCR, one entry per CDR3 protein. The table includes 400,000 or so distinct CDR3 sequences, around 20% detected once. Study-wide findings and caveats: CD4+ contracting clones lay mainly in CM and EM, CD8+ ones in EMRA. Cross-reactive memory seemingly joined, as some responding clones were found in pre-infection memory.

Note on this clonotype: Its matching antigen is unknown.

Material for sequencing was PBMCs or a T cell subset sorted from them (not recorded which). The TCR originated in an adult woman who had mild COVID-19 (a few samples of this study predate the infection). Cell type and time point are not known.

The CDR3 bases are TGTGCCAGCAGCAAAATCTTTAGCGGGGGCCTTGGAGAGACCCAGTACTTC. Encoded protein: CASSKIFSGGLGETQYF. The chain couples TRBV7-6 to TRBJ2-5; 9 bases fit TRBD2. Germline V CDR1 and CDR2: SGHVS, FNYEAQ. V trimming: 5 bases; J trimming: 4 bases; junction bases outside the gene matches: 14. The CDR3 is 17 residues long.